This T cell receptor beta chain was sequenced for a study of cytomegalovirus exposure and HLA in healthy donors. The CDR3 totals 14 residues. The V end was cut by 3 bases, the J end by 7 bases, with 16 bases between. Germline V gene data show CDR1 as SQVTM and CDR2 as ANQGSEA. General study findings and limits: In an earlier analysis, in 540 or so donors, most V segments appeared productive either ~87% or ~30% of the time. Later on, analysis showed that most CMV-associated TCR beta chains appeared to be HLA-restricted. The study designated over 150 TCR beta chains cytomegalovirus-associated.

This clone is a singleton in its sample. Its antigen is as yet unknown. Vbeta (60) and Jbeta (13) primers were used in the PCR. The assay was immunoSEQ multiplex PCR, and TCRdb's table has in-frame clones only and misses some. Among approximately 220,000 clones, 70% to 85% were seen once, and the ten largest hold approximately 0.22%. This chain links TRBV29-1 with TRBJ2-1; maybe TRBD1 (5 bases). This TCR was recovered from a girl aged 2-9 years in good health and CMV-seronegative. Material: PBMCs. The CDR3 sequence is CSVDFGAAGNEQFF. The CDR3 bases are TGCAGCGTTGACTTTGGGGCCGCAGGGAATGAGCAGTTCTTC.